These 3 T cell receptor beta chains originate from one sample sequenced in a study of T cells in Graves' hyperthyroidism and ophthalmopathy (dated by TCRdb to 2018 to 2020). Receptor libraries were prepared by multiplex PCR. Data came from an Illumina HiSeq 2000. Amplification of TCR beta CDR3 regions was carried out from RNA transcripts. The first round of RT-PCR for the TCR CDR3 was performed with the HTBI primer set and the Qiagen OneStep RT-PCR kit. TCRdb cleaned the public reads at Q25 with fastp, built clones with MiXCR and kept in-frame beta chains. A single entry per CDR3 protein holds the most common genes and DNA from its merged rows. This sample has fewer than 350,000 distinct CDR3 sequences in its table, and roughly 14% of those were observed once. Together, the top ten hold 6.5% to 10% of the sample. The source material was blood. All receptors come from a woman aged 25 to 39 with Graves' hyperthyroidism that later progressed to Graves' ophthalmopathy.

V gene TRBV10-3 combines with J gene TRBJ2-7; D tentatively reads TRBD1 or TRBD2 (5 bases each). Germline-derived CDR1 and CDR2 are ENHRY and SYGVKD. The CDR3 consists of 13 residues. Trimming pared 10 bases from V and 7 bases from J, leaving 20 bases between. Here the CDR3 reads CATGGRAVNEQYF. CDR3 bases: TGTGCCACCGGAGGCAGGGCCGTGAATGAGCAGTACTTC.

This clonotype was counted many times. CDR3 DNA sequence: TGTGCCAGCAGCTCCTACCGGGTCCAGAGCTCCTATAATTCACCCCTCCACTTT. It codes for CASSSYRVQSSYNSPLHF. This chain joins TRBV7-2 and TRBJ1-6, with D unresolved. The CDR3 is made up of 18 amino acids. Trimming cost V 4 bases and J 0 bases, with 16 bases left between them. Per the germline V gene, CDR1 is SGHTA and CDR2 is FQGNSA.

This clonotype was seen at least ten times. The genes are TRBV30 and TRBJ2-7; no definite D call. V was clipped by 2 bases and J by 1 base, with 9 bases between them. The CDR3 totals 13 residues. Per the germline V gene, CDR1 is GTSNPN and CDR2 is SVGIG (reference sequence). CDR3 nucleotide sequence: TGTGCCTGGAGTAGTCCTGTGTCCTACGAGCAGTACTTC. As protein: CAWSSPVSYEQYF.